A selection of T cell receptor beta chains follows, all from one sample in a study of radiotherapy plus CTLA-4 blockade in lung cancer. Assay used: immunoSEQ multiplex PCR; TCRdb lists only in-frame clones, some missing. Of 52,000 or so clones detected, around 80% appear once; the ten largest clones hold about 6.1%. The specimen comprised peripheral blood, sampled from a patient treated with radiotherapy plus ipilimumab. The receptors were gathered from a human donor with non-small cell lung cancer whose response to radiotherapy plus ipilimumab could not be evaluated. Each CDR3 is given with its conserved first and last residue. A D gene is named only where the DNA matches it firmly. Some rows have no size entry. The others give once, few or many, or a class for an expanded clone.

>TRBJ1-3|TRBV23-1|NA|NA
CASSQPYGHPVSSGNTIYF
TGCGCCAGCAGTCAACCCTACGGACATCCTGTGAGCTCTGGAAACACCATATATTTT
>TRBJ2-1|TRBV14|NA|TRBD2
CASSHSGWLAGDGEQFF
TGTGCCAGCAGCCACTCAGGGTGGCTAGCGGGAGACGGTGAGCAGTTCTTC
>TRBJ2-5|TRBV29-1|NA|TRBD2
CSVYAGGPWSQETQYF
TGCAGCGTTTATGCGGGGGGGCCTTGGTCTCAAGAGACCCAGTACTTC
>TRBJ2-7|TRBV30|once|NA
CAWRTDYPHYEQYF
TGTGCCTGGAGAACAGACTATCCCCACTACGAGCAGTACTTC
>TRBJ1-2|TRBV19|NA|NA
CASSIGTRGNYGYTF
TGTGCCAGTAGTATAGGGACGCGAGGGAACTATGGCTACACCTTC
>TRBJ1-1|TRBV7-2|NA|TRBD1
CASSPREGARGNEAFF
TGTGCCAGCAGCCCCCGGGAGGGGGCGCGGGGGAATGAAGCTTTCTTT
>TRBJ1-5|TRBV28|once|NA
CASSFRTRNQPQHF
TGTGCCAGCAGTTTTCGGACACGCAATCAGCCCCAGCATTTT
>TRBJ2-1|TRBV5-1|once|TRBD2
CASSLASGLGVREQFF
TGCGCCAGCAGCTTGGCCTCGGGACTAGGGGTGAGGGAGCAGTTCTTC
>TRBJ2-7|TRBV6-1|NA|TRBD2
CASSAQDGSRTSGFSYEQYF
TGTGCCAGCAGTGCCCAGGACGGAAGTCGGACTAGCGGGTTCTCCTACGAGCAGTACTTC
>TRBJ2-3|TRBV6-5|NA|TRBD1
CASKVQGARTDTQYF
TGTGCCAGCAAAGTACAGGGGGCTAGAACAGATACGCAGTATTTT
>TRBJ2-5|TRBV28|NA|TRBD2
CASSRSGRRETQYF
TGTGCCAGCAGTCGTAGCGGGAGGCGAGAGACCCAGTACTTC
>TRBJ1-2|TRBV18|NA|TRBD1
CASSLLGQEEYGYTF
TGTGCCAGCTCACTCCTCGGACAGGAAGAATATGGCTACACCTTC
>TRBJ1-2|TRBV6-6|once|NA
CASSYFREVGYGYTF
TGTGCCAGCAGCTATTTCAGGGAGGTAGGCTATGGCTACACCTTC
>TRBJ2-7|TRBV5-1|NA|TRBD2
CASSLGGTSRGQYEQYF
TGCGCCAGCAGCTTGGGGGGGACTAGTAGGGGTCAGTACGAGCAGTACTTC
>TRBJ1-3|TRBV30|NA|TRBD1
CAWRGQNSGNTIYF
TGTGCCTGGAGGGGACAGAACTCTGGAAACACCATATATTTT
>TRBJ2-7|TRBV29-1|NA|NA
CSVEEPRPGKYEQYF
TGCAGCGTTGAAGAGCCGAGGCCAGGGAAATACGAGCAGTACTTC
>TRBJ2-1|TRBV6-6|NA|TRBD2
CASSWTSGSYNEQFF
TGTGCCAGCAGTTGGACTAGCGGGAGCTACAATGAGCAGTTCTTC
>TRBJ2-5|TRBV9|NA|TRBD2
CASSALAGIETQYF
TGTGCCAGCAGCGCCCTAGCGGGAATCGAGACCCAGTACTTC
>TRBJ2-1|TRBV4-3|NA|NA
CASSQDELRSGNEQFF
TGCGCCAGCAGCCAAGACGAACTTCGGAGCGGGAATGAGCAGTTCTTC
>TRBJ2-7|TRBV6-5|NA|NA
CASSGGFEQYF
TGTGCCAGCAGTGGGGGGTTCGAGCAGTACTTC
>TRBJ1-2|TRBV29-1|NA|NA
CSVPPEGGYGYTF
TGCAGCGTCCCCCCGGAGGGAGGATATGGCTACACCTTC
>TRBJ2-7|TRBV5-6|once|TRBD1
CASGLVLAGGLSYEQYF
TGTGCCAGCGGTCTTGTCCTGGCAGGGGGATTGTCCTACGAGCAGTACTTC
>TRBJ1-6|TRBV4-1|NA|TRBD1
CASSQDHRGPHNSPLHF
TGCGCCAGCAGCCAAGATCACAGGGGGCCCCATAATTCACCCCTCCACTTT
>TRBJ2-6|TRBV5-4|NA|NA
CASSLRGSGANVLTF
TGTGCCAGCAGCTTGCGGGGCTCTGGGGCCAACGTCCTGACTTTC
>TRBJ2-7|TRBV5-6|NA|NA
CASSSSSYEQYF
TGTGCCAGCAGTTCGAGCTCCTACGAGCAGTACTTC
>TRBJ2-5|TRBV18|NA|NA
CASSPNVGETQYF
TGTGCCAGCTCACCGAACGTCGGGGAGACCCAGTACTTC
>TRBJ2-7|TRBV19|NA|TRBD2
CASSRTGTSGAEGQYF
TGTGCCAGTAGTAGGACCGGGACTAGCGGGGCCGAGGGGCAGTACTTC
>TRBJ2-3|TRBV5-6|NA|TRBD2
CASSLWVAGGDTQYF
TGTGCCAGCAGCTTGTGGGTAGCGGGGGGGGATACGCAGTATTTT
>TRBJ1-1|TRBV10-2|NA|TRBD1
CASSELQGATEAFF
TGCGCCAGCAGTGAGCTACAGGGGGCCACTGAAGCTTTCTTT
>TRBJ1-3|TRBV5-5|few|NA
CASSQVGAGGNTIYF
TGCGCCAGCAGCCAAGTGGGCGCAGGTGGAAACACCATATATTTT
>TRBJ2-1|TRBV29-1|NA|TRBD1
CSVVPGTGINEQFF
TGCAGCGTTGTACCCGGGACAGGTATCAATGAGCAGTTCTTC
>TRBJ2-7|TRBV7-9|NA|TRBD1
CASSLGTGAFYEQYF
TGTGCCAGCAGCTTAGGGACAGGGGCTTTTTACGAGCAGTACTTC
>TRBJ2-1|TRBV5-6|NA|TRBD1
CASSFTRTGQKGQFF
TGTGCCAGCAGCTTCACCAGGACAGGGCAAAAGGGGCAGTTCTTC
>TRBJ2-2|TRBV11-2|NA|NA
CASSRRGWETPGELFF
TGTGCCAGCAGCCGCCGGGGGTGGGAGACCCCCGGGGAGCTGTTTTTT
>TRBJ1-1|TRBV5-4|few|TRBD1
CASKGAGDTEAFF
TGTGCCAGCAAGGGGGCTGGGGACACTGAAGCTTTCTTT
>TRBJ2-7|TRBV10-3|medium-sized|TRBD2
CAISELGPTSGSKEQYF
TGTGCCATCAGTGAGTTAGGCCCGACTAGCGGGAGTAAAGAGCAGTACTTC
>TRBJ1-2|TRBV9|NA|TRBD1
CASSVARQGVYGYTF
TGTGCCAGCAGCGTAGCTCGACAGGGGGTCTATGGCTACACCTTC
>TRBJ2-7|TRBV14|NA|NA
CASSQDLQVLREQYF
TGTGCCAGCAGCCAAGATCTCCAGGTCCTACGGGAGCAGTACTTC
>TRBJ2-5|TRBV28|NA|TRBD1
CASSSPGTGQETQYF
TGTGCCAGCAGTTCCCCCGGGACAGGACAAGAGACCCAGTACTTC
>TRBJ2-5|TRBV7-6|NA|TRBD2
CASSLPRGGPTEETQYF
TGTGCCAGCAGCTTACCCCGGGGGGGTCCTACGGAGGAGACCCAGTACTTC
>TRBJ2-7|TRBV7-9|few|TRBD1
CASSPWTGGNEQYF
TGTGCCAGCAGCCCTTGGACAGGGGGAAACGAGCAGTACTTC
>TRBJ2-2|TRBV19|few|NA
CASSIRGRGNTGELFF
TGTGCCAGTAGTATTAGGGGCAGGGGGAACACCGGGGAGCTGTTTTTT
>TRBJ2-3|TRBV11-2|NA|NA
CASSGRYTDTQYF
TGTGCCAGCAGCGGGCGCTACACAGATACGCAGTATTTT
>TRBJ2-5|TRBV28|NA|NA
CASSLSGQETQYF
TGTGCCAGCAGTTTAAGCGGGCAAGAGACCCAGTACTTC
>TRBJ1-2|TRBV5-1|NA|TRBD1
CASSEQGASDYGYTF
TGCGCCAGCAGCGAACAGGGGGCGTCGGACTATGGCTACACCTTC
>TRBJ1-3|TRBV28|few|TRBD1
CASSQAGQASGNTIYF
TGTGCCAGCAGCCAAGCGGGACAGGCCTCTGGAAACACCATATATTTT
>TRBJ1-2|TRBV18|NA|NA
CASSPGQGFNYGYTF
TGTGCCAGCTCACCGGGGCAAGGGTTCAACTATGGCTACACCTTC